The rows below give T cell receptor beta chains drawn from one sample of a study of technical replicates of blood from several donors. Measured with immunoSEQ multiplex PCR; TCRdb has only the in-frame clones, and not every one. The sample consists of around 92,000 clones, nearly 97% of them appearing once. The sequencing sample was made of T cells isolated from PBMCs. The source of these receptors is a human donor in good health. Both conserved end residues are part of each CDR3. Fields, in order: V gene, J gene, D gene, CDR3 protein, CDR3 DNA. D genes are given only for firm matches.

TRBV28,TRBJ2-6,TRBD1,CASSSNDLTLTGDGANVLTF,TGTGCCAGCAGTTCAAATGATCTTACACTAACAGGGGACGGGGCCAACGTCCTGACTTTC
TRBV18,TRBJ2-7,NA,CASAQYKGREQYF,TGTGCCAGCGCTCAATATAAGGGGCGGGAGCAGTACTTC
TRBV27,TRBJ1-1,TRBD1,CASSFQGQGFIPEAFF,TGTGCCAGCAGTTTCCAAGGACAGGGGTTTATCCCTGAAGCTTTCTTT
TRBV6-1,TRBJ2-5,TRBD2,CASSERGLAGVSTVGTQYF,TGTGCCAGCAGTGAGAGGGGACTAGCGGGAGTTTCTACCGTGGGGACCCAGTACTTC
TRBV9,TRBJ2-1,TRBD2,CASSARGLAGGYNEQFF,TGTGCCAGCAGCGCGAGGGGACTAGCGGGAGGGTACAATGAGCAGTTCTTC
TRBV6-1,TRBJ2-7,NA,CASTGGAFEQYF,TGTGCCAGCACCGGGGGAGCCTTTGAGCAGTACTTC
TRBV18,TRBJ1-1,NA,CASSPATGITEAFF,TGTGCCAGCTCACCAGCCACAGGGATTACTGAAGCTTTCTTT
TRBV6-5,TRBJ1-2,NA,CASSYDRNYGYTF,TGTGCCAGCAGTTACGACAGAAACTATGGCTACACCTTC
TRBV19,TRBJ1-2,NA,CASSTPGQWNDYGYTF,TGTGCCAGTAGTACACCGGGACAATGGAACGACTATGGCTACACCTTC
TRBV7-6,TRBJ2-5,NA,CASSPPTVMGETQYF,TGTGCCAGCAGCCCTCCGACAGTTATGGGAGAGACCCAGTACTTC
TRBV6-5,TRBJ2-1,NA,CASSYMVGGGGEQFF,TGTGCCAGCAGTTACATGGTCGGGGGAGGGGGGGAGCAGTTCTTC
TRBV7-9,TRBJ2-2,NA,CASSYLAITGELFF,TGTGCCAGCAGCTACCTAGCGATCACCGGGGAGCTGTTTTTT
TRBV14,TRBJ2-1,NA,CASSQVNVEQFF,TGTGCCAGCAGCCAAGTTAATGTGGAGCAGTTCTTC
TRBV5-4,TRBJ1-4,TRBD1,CASSLGQGAFEKLFF,TGTGCCAGCAGCTTGGGACAGGGTGCCTTTGAAAAACTGTTTTTT
TRBV14,TRBJ2-7,TRBD2,CASSQGTSGRYLSYEQYF,TGTGCCAGCAGCCAAGGGACTAGCGGGAGGTATCTTTCCTACGAGCAGTACTTC
TRBV18,TRBJ2-5,TRBD2,CASSPGLAGGRSSQETQYF,TGTGCCAGCTCACCGGGACTAGCGGGGGGGAGATCATCTCAAGAGACCCAGTACTTC
TRBV10-3,TRBJ1-5,NA,CAIGGEYNQPQHF,TGTGCCATCGGAGGTGAATACAATCAGCCCCAGCATTTT
TRBV9,TRBJ2-1,TRBD1,CASSIQGVGNNEQFF,TGTGCCAGCAGCATACAGGGGGTCGGAAACAATGAGCAGTTCTTC
TRBV4-2,TRBJ2-2,NA,CASSQLAGELFF,TGTGCCAGCAGCCAACTAGCCGGGGAGCTGTTTTTT
TRBV14,TRBJ1-2,TRBD1,CASSQVRTGSNYGYTF,TGTGCCAGCAGCCAAGTGAGGACAGGGTCCAACTATGGCTACACCTTC
TRBV6-1,TRBJ2-6,NA,CASRAGSGANVLTF,TGTGCCAGCAGGGCAGGCTCTGGGGCCAACGTCCTGACTTTC
TRBV5-5,TRBJ2-3,NA,CASSLRMDWYGTDTQYF,TGTGCCAGCAGCTTGAGGATGGACTGGTACGGCACAGATACGCAGTATTTT
TRBV7-2,TRBJ2-7,TRBD1,CASSSNFGQGATVYEQYF,TGTGCCAGCAGCTCAAACTTTGGACAGGGGGCCACGGTCTACGAGCAGTACTTC
TRBV5-5,TRBJ1-3,TRBD1,CASRQGAGGNTIYF,TGTGCCAGCAGACAGGGGGCGGGTGGAAACACCATATATTTT